This TCR beta chain was recorded in a study of blood T cells in healthy people across ages. A second PCR of 7 to 11 cycles used a sample-barcoded 5' primer and a J-beta primer mix. A template-switch adaptor that had 12 random nucleotides put a tag on each cDNA molecule. From the 5' RACE reads, TCRdb called clonotypes with MiXCR, one entry per CDR3 protein. The sample shows some 1.4 million distinct CDR3 sequences, roughly 40% of them seen only once. Peripheral blood was drawn, approximately 9.7 milliliters per donor. Researchers report isolating at least 6.5 million PBMCs per sample. This clonotype was seen only a few times. The receptor was isolated from a woman between 18 and 30 years old in good health. Specimen: blood.

The CDR3 nucleotides read TGTGCCAGCAGCCCAGGGAATGAAAAACTGTTTTTT. Translating it yields CASSPGNEKLFF. The chain links TRBV18 to TRBJ1-4, with a weak D call TRBD1 (5 bases). The CDR3 is made up of 12 amino acids. V gave up 8 bases and J gave up 5 bases, with 9 bases separating them. Germline-derived CDR1 and CDR2 are KGHSH and LQKENI.